These 5 T cell receptor beta chains were all obtained from the same sample, sequenced in a study of blood T cells in healthy people across ages. Primed by a sample-barcoded 5' primer and a J-beta primer mix, a second PCR proceeded for about 7 to 11 cycles. Via MiXCR, TCRdb re-called the 5' RACE reads, giving one row per CDR3 protein. The repertoire consists of around 1,500,000 distinct CDR3 sequences, with 28% occurring once and the leading ten covering less than 9.5%. Specimen: blood. The receptors were gathered from a woman in her thirties in good health.

This clonotype was counted at least ten times. The chain uses TRBV20-1 and TRBJ2-5; TRBD2 aligns across 7 bases. CDR3 length: 17 residues. Germline V gene lookup returns CDR1 DFQATT and CDR2 SNEGSKA (reference sequence). J gave up 1 base and V 4 bases, and 15 bases lay outside the gene matches. CDR3 loop: CSATPTVERDPQETQYF. The CDR3 DNA is TGCAGTGCTACCCCTACTGTGGAGCGGGACCCCCAAGAGACCCAGTACTTC.

The sample holds one count of this clonotype. The chain has TRBV7-2 and TRBJ2-3, with D possibly being TRBD1 (6 bases). The CDR3 length is 13 residues. V lost 2 bases to trimming and J lost 14 bases, with 17 bases between them. The germline gives CDR1 SGHTA, CDR2 FQGNSA. The CDR3 nucleotides are TGTGCCAGCAGCTTAAACCCCAGGGGTGTTATGTATTTT. This gives the protein CASSLNPRGVMYF.

The sample holds a few counts of this clonotype. The chain recombines TRBV7-2 with TRBJ2-7; possible D gene TRBD1, 6 bases. With 2 bases removed from V and 0 bases from J, the gap between germline ends came to 11 bases. CDR1 is SGHTA and CDR2 is FQGNSA in the germline V gene. CDR3 length: 15 amino acids. This CDR3 is CASSLSGGYSYEQYF. The CDR3 nucleotides are TGTGCCAGCAGCTTAAGTGGGGGCTACTCCTACGAGCAGTACTTC. The full variable domain, with the rest looked up from reference TRBV7-2 and TRBJ2-7, is GAGVSQSPSNKVTEKGKDVELRCDPISGHTALYWYRQSLGQGLEFLIYFQGNSAPDKSGLPSDRFSAERTGGSVSTLTIQRTQQEDSAVYLCASSLSGGYSYEQYFGPGTRLTVT.

This clonotype was counted between two and nine times. CDR3 residues: CASSLEVSGTTEAFF. For the CDR3, the DNA is TGTGCCAGCAGCTTAGAGGTATCTGGAACCACTGAAGCTTTCTTT. V gene TRBV7-9 combines with J gene TRBJ1-1, with D hard to call. The CDR3 totals 15 residues. The germline V gene has CDR1 SEHNR and CDR2 FQNEAQ (reference sequence). The V gene lost 1 base and the J gene lost 4 bases, with 13 bases spanning the gap.

The chain employs TRBV9 and TRBJ1-4, with D possibly matching TRBD1 (5 bases). Trimming stripped 4 bases from V and 6 bases from J, with 16 bases between. The germline V gene has CDR1 SGDLS and CDR2 YYNGEE. CDR3 length: 15 residues. The CDR3 nucleotides are TGTGCCAGCAGCCCGTCGACAGCCAGGGATGAAAAACTGTTTTTT. Translated: CASSPSTARDEKLFF.